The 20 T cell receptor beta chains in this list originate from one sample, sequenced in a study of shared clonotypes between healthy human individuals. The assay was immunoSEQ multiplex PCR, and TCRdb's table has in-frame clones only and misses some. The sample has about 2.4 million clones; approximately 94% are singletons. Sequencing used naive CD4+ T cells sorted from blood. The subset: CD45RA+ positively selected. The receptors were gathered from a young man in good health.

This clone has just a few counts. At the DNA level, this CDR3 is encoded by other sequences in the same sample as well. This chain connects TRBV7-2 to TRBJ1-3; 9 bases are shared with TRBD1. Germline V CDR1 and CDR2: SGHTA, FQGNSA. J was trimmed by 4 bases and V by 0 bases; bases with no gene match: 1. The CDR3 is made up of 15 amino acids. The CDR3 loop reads CASSLAGTGGNTIYF. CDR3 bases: TGTGCCAGCAGCTTAGCGGGGACAGGGGGAAACACCATATATTTT.

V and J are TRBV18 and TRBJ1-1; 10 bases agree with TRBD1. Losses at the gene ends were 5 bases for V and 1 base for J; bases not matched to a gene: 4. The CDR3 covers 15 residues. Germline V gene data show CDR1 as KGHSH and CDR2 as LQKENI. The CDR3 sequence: CASSAGTGANTEAFF. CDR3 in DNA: TGTGCCAGCTCAGCCGGGACAGGGGCGAACACTGAAGCTTTCTTT.

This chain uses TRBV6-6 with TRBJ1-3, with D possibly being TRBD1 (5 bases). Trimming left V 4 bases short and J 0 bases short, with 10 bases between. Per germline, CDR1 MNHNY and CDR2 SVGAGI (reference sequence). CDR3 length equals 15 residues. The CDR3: CASSSTDSSGNTIYF. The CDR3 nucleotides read TGTGCCAGCAGTTCGACCGACAGCTCTGGAAACACCATATATTTT.

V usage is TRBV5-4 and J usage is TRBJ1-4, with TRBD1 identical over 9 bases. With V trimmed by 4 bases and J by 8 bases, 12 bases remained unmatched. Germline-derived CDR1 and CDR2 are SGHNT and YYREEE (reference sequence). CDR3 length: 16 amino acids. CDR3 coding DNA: TGTGCCAGCAGCACGCGAACCGGGACAGGGTGGGAAAAACTGTTTTTT. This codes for CASSTRTGTGWEKLFF.

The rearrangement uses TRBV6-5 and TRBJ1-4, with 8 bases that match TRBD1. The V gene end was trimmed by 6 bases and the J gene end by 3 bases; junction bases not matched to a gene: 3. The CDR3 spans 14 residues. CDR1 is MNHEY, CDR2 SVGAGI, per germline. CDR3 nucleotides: TGTGCCAGCAGACAGACAGGGGCTAATGAAAAACTGTTTTTT. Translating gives CASRQTGANEKLFF.

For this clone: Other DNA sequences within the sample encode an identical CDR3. CDR3 region: CASSLAGAGSYEQYF. The CDR3 nucleotides are TGTGCCAGCAGCTTGGCAGGGGCTGGATCCTACGAGCAGTACTTC. This chain links TRBV5-6 with TRBJ2-7; D is possibly TRBD1 (6 bases). The CDR3 totals 15 residues. Trimming took off 0 bases at V and 1 base at J, with 11 bases between the two ends. Germline-derived CDR1 and CDR2 are SGHDT and YYEEEE.

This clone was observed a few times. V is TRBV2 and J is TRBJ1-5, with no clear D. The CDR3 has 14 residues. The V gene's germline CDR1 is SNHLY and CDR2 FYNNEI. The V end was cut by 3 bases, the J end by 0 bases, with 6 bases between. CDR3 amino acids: CASSDALSNQPQHF. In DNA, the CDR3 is TGTGCCAGCAGTGATGCGCTTAGCAATCAGCCCCAGCATTTT. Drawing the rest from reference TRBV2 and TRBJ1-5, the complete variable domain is EPEVTQTPSHQVTQMGQEVILRCVPISNHLYFYWYRQILGQKVEFLVSFYNNEISEKSEIFDDQFSVERPDGSNFTLKIRSTKLEDSAMYFCASSDALSNQPQHFGDGTRLSIL.

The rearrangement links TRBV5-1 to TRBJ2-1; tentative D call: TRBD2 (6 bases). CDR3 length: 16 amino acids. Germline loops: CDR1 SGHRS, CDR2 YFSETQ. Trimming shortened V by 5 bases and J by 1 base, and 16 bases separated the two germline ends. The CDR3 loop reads CASRKEGLPSYNEQFF. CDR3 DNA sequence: TGCGCCAGCAGGAAAGAGGGACTCCCATCCTACAATGAGCAGTTCTTC.

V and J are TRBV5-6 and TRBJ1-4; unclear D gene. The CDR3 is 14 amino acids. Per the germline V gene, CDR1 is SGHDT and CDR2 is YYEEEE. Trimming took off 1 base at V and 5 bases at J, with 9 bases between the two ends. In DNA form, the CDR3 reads TGTGCCAGCAGCTTGAGTCCGTTAAATGAAAAACTGTTTTTT. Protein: CASSLSPLNEKLFF.

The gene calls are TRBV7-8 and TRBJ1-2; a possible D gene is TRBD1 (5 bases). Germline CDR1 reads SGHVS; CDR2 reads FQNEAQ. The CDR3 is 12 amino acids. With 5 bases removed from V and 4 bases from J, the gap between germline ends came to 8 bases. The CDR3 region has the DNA TGTGCCAGCAGCCGGGGCCCCTATGGCTACACCTTC. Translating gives CASSRGPYGYTF.

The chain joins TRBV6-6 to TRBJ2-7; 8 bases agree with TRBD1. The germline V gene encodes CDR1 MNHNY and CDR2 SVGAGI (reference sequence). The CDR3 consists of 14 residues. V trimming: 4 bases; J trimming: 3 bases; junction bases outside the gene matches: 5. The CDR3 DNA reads TGTGCCAGCAGTTCGGGACAGGCCGTCTACGAGCAGTACTTC. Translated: CASSSGQAVYEQYF.

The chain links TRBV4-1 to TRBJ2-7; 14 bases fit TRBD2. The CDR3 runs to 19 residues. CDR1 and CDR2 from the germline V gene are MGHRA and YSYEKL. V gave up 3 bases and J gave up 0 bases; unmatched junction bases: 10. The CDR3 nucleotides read TGCGCCAGCAGCCATCCCATAAGGGGGACTAGCGGGGGCTCCTACGAGCAGTACTTC. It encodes CASSHPIRGTSGGSYEQYF.

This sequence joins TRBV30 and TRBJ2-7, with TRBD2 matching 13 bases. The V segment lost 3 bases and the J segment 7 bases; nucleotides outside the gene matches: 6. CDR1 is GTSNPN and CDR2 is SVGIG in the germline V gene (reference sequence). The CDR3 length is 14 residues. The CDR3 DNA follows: TGTGCCTGGAGCTTACTAGCGGGAGGGCATGAGCAGTACTTC. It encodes CAWSLLAGGHEQYF.

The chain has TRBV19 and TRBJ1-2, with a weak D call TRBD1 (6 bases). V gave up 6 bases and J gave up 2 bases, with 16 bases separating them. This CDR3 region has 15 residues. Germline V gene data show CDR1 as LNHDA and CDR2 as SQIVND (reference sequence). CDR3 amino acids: CASSPTGSLNYGYTF. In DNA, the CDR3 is TGTGCCAGTAGCCCGACAGGAAGTCTAAACTATGGCTACACCTTC.

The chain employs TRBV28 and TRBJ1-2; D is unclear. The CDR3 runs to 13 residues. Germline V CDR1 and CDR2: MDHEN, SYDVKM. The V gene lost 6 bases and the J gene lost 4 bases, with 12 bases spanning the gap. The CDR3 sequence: CASSPASVYGYTF. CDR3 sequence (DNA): TGTGCCAGCAGCCCCGCTAGCGTCTATGGCTACACCTTC.

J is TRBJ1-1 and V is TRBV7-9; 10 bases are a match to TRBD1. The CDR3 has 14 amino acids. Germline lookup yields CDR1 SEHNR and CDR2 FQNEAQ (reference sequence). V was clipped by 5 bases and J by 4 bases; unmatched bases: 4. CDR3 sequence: CASSKGQGTTEAFF. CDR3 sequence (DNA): TGTGCCAGCAGCAAGGGACAGGGGACCACTGAAGCTTTCTTT.

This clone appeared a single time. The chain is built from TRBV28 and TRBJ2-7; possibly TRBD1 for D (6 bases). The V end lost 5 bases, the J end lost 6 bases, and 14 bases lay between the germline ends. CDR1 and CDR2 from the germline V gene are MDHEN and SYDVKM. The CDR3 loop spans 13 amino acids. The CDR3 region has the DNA TGTGCCAGCAGTAGACAGGTTCCCCCCGAGCAGTACTTC. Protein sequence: CASSRQVPPEQYF.

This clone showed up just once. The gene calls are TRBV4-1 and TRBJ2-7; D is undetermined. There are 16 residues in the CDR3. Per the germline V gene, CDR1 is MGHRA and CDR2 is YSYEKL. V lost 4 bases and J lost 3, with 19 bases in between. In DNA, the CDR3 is TGCGCCAGCAGCCCTTTCGGCCAGAGAGCTGTCTACGAGCAGTACTTC. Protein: CASSPFGQRAVYEQYF.

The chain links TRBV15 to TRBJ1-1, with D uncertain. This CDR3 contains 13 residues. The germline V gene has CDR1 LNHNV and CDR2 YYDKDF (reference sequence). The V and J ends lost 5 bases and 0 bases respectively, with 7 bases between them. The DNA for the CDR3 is TGTGCCACCAGCCCCCGTATGAACACTGAAGCTTTCTTT. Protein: CATSPRMNTEAFF.

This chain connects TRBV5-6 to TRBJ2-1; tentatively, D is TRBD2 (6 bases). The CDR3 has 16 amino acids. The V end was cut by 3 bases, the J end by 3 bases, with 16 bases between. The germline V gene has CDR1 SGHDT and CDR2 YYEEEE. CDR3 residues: CASSSLIAVVYNEQFF. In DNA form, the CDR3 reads TGTGCCAGCAGCTCCCTTATAGCGGTAGTCTACAATGAGCAGTTCTTC.